Presented here are 13 T cell receptor beta chains from one specimen sequenced in a study of T cells in Graves' hyperthyroidism and ophthalmopathy. What was amplified from RNA transcripts were TCR beta CDR3 regions. HTBI primers were employed in a first-round RT-PCR of the TCR CDR3. TCRdb processed the multiplex PCR reads anew with MiXCR; each CDR3 protein has one entry. Of more than 550,000 distinct CDR3 sequences in the sample, approximately 15% were seen once. Sequenced input: blood. These receptors originate from a man aged 45-65 years with Graves' hyperthyroidism.

This clonotype was counted between two and nine times. The rearrangement joins TRBV7-8 to TRBJ2-3, with D possibly matching TRBD1 (8 bases). CDR3 length: 16 amino acids. With 5 bases removed from V and 2 bases from J, the gap between germline ends came to 17 bases. CDR1 and CDR2 (germline): SGHVS, FQNEAQ. The CDR3 bases are TGTGCCAGCAGCGCTACAGGGGGGGGGATCACAGATACGCAGTATTTT. The encoded protein is CASSATGGGITDTQYF.

This clonotype was seen a handful of times. The genes are TRBV20-1 and TRBJ2-3; D possibly corresponds to TRBD2 (6 bases). The length of the CDR3 is 13 residues. Germline loops: CDR1 DFQATT, CDR2 SNEGSKA (reference sequence). Trimming left V 5 bases short and J 0 bases short, with 9 bases between. DNA of the CDR3: TGCAGTGCTTCCCGGGGGAGCACAGATACGCAGTATTTT. It is translated as CSASRGSTDTQYF.

The V gene is TRBV7-8, the J gene TRBJ1-1; the D is unclear. CDR1 and CDR2 from the germline V gene are SGHVS and FQNEAQ. The CDR3 spans 14 residues. Trimming took off 3 bases at V and 5 bases at J, with 13 bases between the two ends. The CDR3 nucleotides read TGTGCCAGCAGCTTTGAGGGATTGACGACTGAAGCTTTCTTT. It yields the protein CASSFEGLTTEAFF. Full variable domain (remainder filled in from reference TRBV7-8 and TRBJ1-1): GAGVSQSPRYKVAKRGQDVALRCDPISGHVSLFWYQQALGQGPEFLTYFQNEAQLDKSGLPSDRFFAERPEGSVSTLKIQRTQQEDSAVYLCASSFEGLTTEAFFGQGTRLTVV.

The genes are TRBV9 and TRBJ1-4, with D uncertain. The CDR3 has 16 residues. Germline lookup yields CDR1 SGDLS and CDR2 YYNGEE. V was pared by 0 bases and J by 5 bases, with 14 bases between. CDR3 sequence: CASSVEAQPANEKLFF. The CDR3 DNA is TGTGCCAGCAGCGTAGAAGCTCAGCCCGCAAATGAAAAACTGTTTTTT.

As to this clonotype: This is likely a read error, given that the CDR3 carries no conserved phenylalanine or tryptophan at its end. No DNA is shown, since the ends of the CDR3 on it are uncertain; the CDR3 is the one TCRdb lists. This chain uses TRBV11-2 with TRBJ2-1. Both ends counted, the CDR3 spans 14 residues. The germline V gene has CDR1 SGHAT and CDR2 FQNNGV. The CDR3 sequence is CASCSAGAYNEHFV.

This clonotype was recorded a few times. The CDR3: CASSVRQGLGNQPQHF. In DNA form, the CDR3 reads TGTGCCAGCAGTGTACGACAGGGGCTCGGCAATCAGCCCCAGCATTTT. The V gene is TRBV6-1, the J gene TRBJ1-5, with 8 nucleotides matching TRBD1. In germline, CDR1 is MNHNS, CDR2 SASEGT. Trimming took 4 bases from V and 2 from J; bases not matched to a gene: 7. This CDR3 is 16 amino acids long.

This clonotype was observed a handful of times. The genes are TRBV28 and TRBJ2-1; no reliable D call. V was shortened by 8 bases and J by 3 bases, with 14 bases between the two germline ends. Germline CDR1 MDHEN, CDR2 SYDVKM. The CDR3 is 14 amino acids. This CDR3 reads CASSYATSYNEQFF. DNA of the CDR3: TGTGCCAGCTCTTACGCGACCAGCTACAATGAGCAGTTCTTC. Full variable domain (missing parts from reference TRBV28 and TRBJ2-1): DVKVTQSSRYLVKRTGEKVFLECVQDMDHENMFWYRQDPGLGLRLIYFSYDVKMKEKGDIPEGYSVSREKKERFSLILESASTNQTSMYLCASSYATSYNEQFFGPGTRLTVL.

V and J are TRBV5-1 and TRBJ1-1, with D possibly being TRBD1 (6 bases). Germline assignment: CDR1 SGHRS and CDR2 YFSETQ. The CDR3 length is 13 residues. Trimming took off 4 bases at V and 8 bases at J, with 15 bases between the two ends. The CDR3 DNA is TGCGCCAGCAGCACCCCAGGGGTCACCGAAGCTTTCTTT. Translating it yields CASSTPGVTEAFF.

This clonotype was recorded at least ten times. The chain links TRBV2 to TRBJ2-7, with 7 bases that match TRBD2. Germline CDR1 and CDR2: SNHLY and FYNNEI. Trimming removed 5 bases from V and 7 bases from J; junction bases left unmatched: 14. This CDR3 has 15 residues. CDR3 sequence: CASSPTGLVMSEQYF. The CDR3 DNA reads TGTGCCAGCAGTCCAACTGGACTAGTAATGAGTGAGCAGTACTTC.

The rearrangement uses TRBV19 and TRBJ2-1; 11 bases agree with TRBD2. The junction had 12 bases not matched to a gene; V was cut back by 5 bases and J by 6 bases. Germline CDR1 is LNHDA and CDR2 is SQIVND (reference sequence). The CDR3 length is 17 residues. The CDR3: CASSLDYSGRAANEQFF. The DNA of the CDR3 is TGTGCCAGTAGTCTTGATTATAGCGGGAGGGCCGCCAATGAGCAGTTCTTC.

This clonotype came up many times. CDR3 in amino acids: CASSLVKSYEQYF. CDR3 bases: TGTGCCAGCAGCTTAGTGAAATCCTACGAGCAGTACTTC. V usage is TRBV7-9 and J usage is TRBJ2-7; D ambiguous. The CDR3 covers 13 residues. V dropped 1 base and J dropped 1 base, with 5 bases sitting between them. Looked up from germline, CDR1 is SEHNR and CDR2 is FQNEAQ (reference sequence).

This clonotype was recorded at least ten times. The rearrangement joins TRBV6-1 to TRBJ1-5, with 7 bases fitting TRBD1. The CDR3 covers 15 residues. Germline values: CDR1 MNHNS, CDR2 SASEGT. Trimming took 0 bases from V and 4 from J; bases not matched to a gene: 3. The DNA of the CDR3 is TGTGCCAGCAGTGAAGCGGAGGACAGGAATCAGCCCCAGCATTTT. This codes for CASSEAEDRNQPQHF.

This clonotype was recorded at least ten times. The chain has TRBV2 and TRBJ2-5; no clear D. The germline CDR1 and CDR2 sequences are SNHLY and FYNNEI. Trimming removed 8 bases at V and 2 bases at J, with 12 bases between. This CDR3 has 13 residues. DNA of the CDR3: TGTGCCAGCGGCGACATTTTTCAAGAGACCCAGTACTTC. Protein product: CASGDIFQETQYF. The full variable domain, with the rest looked up from reference TRBV2 and TRBJ2-5, is EPEVTQTPSHQVTQMGQEVILRCVPISNHLYFYWYRQILGQKVEFLVSFYNNEISEKSEIFDDQFSVERPDGSNFTLKIRSTKLEDSAMYFCASGDIFQETQYFGPGTRLLVL.